The 13 T cell receptor beta chains below were found in one sample sequenced in a study of blood T cell repertoires in COVID-19. Here immunoSEQ multiplex PCR was the method, and the copy in TCRdb shows in-frame clones only, minus some. The sample includes more than 150,000 clones, about 86% of them seen just once. Specimen: peripheral blood. Receptor source: a man aged 18 to 29 with acute or convalescent COVID-19.

This clone was detected a few times. This chain uses TRBV19 with TRBJ2-7; D might be TRBD1 (6 bases). Trimming shortened V by 5 bases and J by 2 bases, and 10 bases separated the two germline ends. Germline V CDR1 and CDR2: LNHDA, SQIVND (reference sequence). This CDR3 comprises 13 residues. The CDR3 DNA is TGTGCCAGTAGTCCCGACAGGACCTACGAGCAGTACTTC. Its protein is CASSPDRTYEQYF.

The chain is built from TRBV3-1 (or the pseudogene TRBV3-2) and TRBJ2-5; the match to TRBD2 covers 12 bases. The CDR3 loop spans 14 amino acids. After removal of 7 bases from V and 6 bases from J, the junction contained 6 bases not matched to a gene. Germline V gives CDR1 LGHDT, CDR2 YNNKEL (reference sequence). CDR3 amino acids: CASNQRTSGKTQYF. Written as DNA, the CDR3 is TGTGCCAGCAATCAGAGGACTAGCGGGAAGACCCAGTACTTC.

This clone has more than one count but fewer than ten. V usage is TRBV18 and J usage is TRBJ2-7; 9 nucleotides line up with TRBD2. Germline CDR1 and CDR2: KGHSH and LQKENI. This CDR3 is built from 18 residues. Trimming at V came to 3 bases and at J to 4 bases, leaving 16 bases not matched to a gene. The CDR3 loop is CASSPVGAGGRRSYEQYF. The CDR3 nucleotides are TGTGCCAGCTCACCCGTCGGAGCGGGGGGCCGGAGATCTTACGAGCAGTACTTC.

A few counts support this clone. This CDR3 reads CARTERGTQMDEKLFF. For the CDR3, the DNA is TGTGCCAGAACCGAAAGGGGGACACAAATGGATGAAAAACTGTTTTTT. The chain recombines TRBV5-3 with TRBJ1-4; perhaps TRBD1 as D (6 bases). TRBV5-3 is noted as an ORF with a role that remains uncertain. Trimming shortened V by 6 bases and J by 6 bases, and 21 bases separated the two germline ends. The CDR3 sequence is 16 residues long.

The chain employs TRBV11-2 and TRBJ2-7, with D tentatively TRBD1 (6 bases). Germline values: CDR1 SGHAT, CDR2 FQNNGV. The V end was cut by 5 bases, the J end by 2 bases, with 16 bases between. CDR3 length equals 15 residues. The CDR3 sequence is CASSLGQQFTYEQYF. CDR3 nucleotides: TGTGCCAGCAGCCTAGGACAGCAATTTACCTACGAGCAGTACTTC.

Details on this clone: The sample has other DNA sequences that encode this CDR3 too. CDR3 nucleotides: TGTGCCTGGAGTGTAGCAGGGAACACTGAAGCTTTCTTT. This encodes CAWSVAGNTEAFF. The chain combines TRBV30 with TRBJ1-1; D remains ambiguous. Germline loops: CDR1 GTSNPN, CDR2 SVGIG (reference sequence). Between the trimmed V and J ends, which lost 0 bases and 1 base, there was a span of 6 bases. The CDR3 runs 13 residues.

This clone was recorded once. The chain carries TRBV5-1 and TRBJ2-3; TRBD2 agrees at 8 bases. J lost 6 bases, V lost 4 bases, and 10 bases had no gene match. The germline CDR1 and CDR2 sequences are SGHRS and YFSETQ. The CDR3 consists of 15 residues. The CDR3 DNA sequence: TGCGCCAGCAGCCGGGGGGGCAGCGGGGTGGATACGCAGTATTTT. Its protein is CASSRGGSGVDTQYF.

The chain employs TRBV12-3 or TRBV12-4 and TRBJ1-5; weak D call: TRBD1 (5 bases). The CDR3 consists of 13 residues. V was shortened by 4 bases and J by 4 bases, with 8 bases between the two germline ends. The CDR3 loop is CASSSGQNQPQHF. Here the CDR3 DNA reads TGTGCCAGCAGTTCAGGGCAAAATCAGCCCCAGCATTTT.

The rearrangement uses TRBV6-5 and TRBJ1-1, with 8 bases that match TRBD1. The CDR3 sequence is 14 residues long. V lost 6 bases and J lost 0; bases outside the gene matches: 3. Germline CDR1 and CDR2: MNHEY and SVGAGI. This CDR3 is CASSQGAMNTEAFF. Here the CDR3 DNA reads TGTGCCAGCAGCCAGGGGGCGATGAACACTGAAGCTTTCTTT.

V and J are TRBV6-6 and TRBJ1-2, with a weak D call TRBD1 (5 bases). Trimming stripped 2 bases from V and 7 bases from J, with 11 bases between. Looked up from germline, CDR1 is MNHNY and CDR2 is SVGAGI (reference sequence). This CDR3 region has 13 residues. The CDR3 bases are TGTGCCAGCAGTTACGAGGCAGGGTTTGGCTACACCTTC. Translating it yields CASSYEAGFGYTF.

The J gene is TRBJ1-3, the V gene TRBV7-9; 8 bases line up with TRBD1. CDR3 size: 14 residues. Germline loops: CDR1 SEHNR, CDR2 FQNEAQ (reference sequence). J was trimmed by 4 bases and V by 5 bases; bases with no gene match: 4. CDR3 loop: CASSPSGGGNTIYF. The CDR3 DNA reads as TGTGCCAGCAGCCCATCAGGGGGCGGAAACACCATATATTTT. The variable domain in full, completed from reference TRBV7-9 and TRBJ1-3, reads DTGVSQNPRHKITKRGQNVTFRCDPISEHNRLYWYRQTLGQGPEFLTYFQNEAQLEKSRLLSDRFSAERPKGSFSTLEIQRTEQGDSAMYLCASSPSGGGNTIYFGEGSWLTVV.

In this sample, this clone turned up once. V is TRBV6-2 or TRBV6-3 and J is TRBJ2-3; 10 bases are a match to TRBD2. Germline lookup yields CDR1 MNHEY and CDR2 SVGEGT. With 2 bases clipped from V and 4 bases from J, the junction kept 9 bases outside the gene matches. This CDR3 comprises 17 residues. CDR3 DNA sequence: TGTGCCAGCAGTTACCCTCTAGCGGGGGCGAGGGCAGATACGCAGTATTTT. This gives the protein CASSYPLAGARADTQYF.

The gene calls are TRBV7-3 and TRBJ2-3; TRBD2 matches at 8 bases. CDR3 length: 15 residues. Germline CDR1 is SGHTA and CDR2 is FQGTGA. After removal of 3 bases from V and 1 base from J, the junction contained 3 bases not matched to a gene. DNA of the CDR3: TGTGCCAGCAGCTTCCAAGCGGGGGGCACAGATACGCAGTATTTT. Translating it yields CASSFQAGGTDTQYF.